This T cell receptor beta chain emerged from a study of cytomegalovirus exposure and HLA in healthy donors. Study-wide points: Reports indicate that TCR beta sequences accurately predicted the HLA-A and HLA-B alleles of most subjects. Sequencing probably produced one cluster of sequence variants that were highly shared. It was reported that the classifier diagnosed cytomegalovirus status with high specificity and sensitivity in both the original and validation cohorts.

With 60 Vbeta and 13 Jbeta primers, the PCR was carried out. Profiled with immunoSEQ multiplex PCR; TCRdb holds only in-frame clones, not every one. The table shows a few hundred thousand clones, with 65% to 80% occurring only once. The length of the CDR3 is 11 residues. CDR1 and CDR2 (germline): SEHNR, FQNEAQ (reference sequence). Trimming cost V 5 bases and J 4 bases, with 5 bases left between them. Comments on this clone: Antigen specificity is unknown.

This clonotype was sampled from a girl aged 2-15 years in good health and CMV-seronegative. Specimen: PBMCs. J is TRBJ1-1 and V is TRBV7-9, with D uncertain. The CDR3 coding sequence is TGTGCCAGCAGCCGAGGCACTGAAGCTTTCTTT. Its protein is CASSRGTEAFF.